Below are 17 T cell receptor beta chains sequenced from a single sample in a study of blood T cell repertoires in COVID-19. Method: immunoSEQ multiplex PCR; TCRdb's copy keeps in-frame clones and lacks some. Of about 210,000 clones listed, about 88% are singletons. The sequenced sample was PBMCs or T cells enriched from blood (not recorded which). All receptors derive from a woman in her 30s who had been exposed to COVID-19.

The count of this clone is one. V is TRBV14 and J is TRBJ1-2, with D uncertain. Per germline, CDR1 SGHDN and CDR2 FVKESK. Trimming took off 0 bases at V and 4 bases at J, with 6 bases between the two ends. The CDR3 loop spans 13 amino acids. The CDR3 spells CASSQDQAYGYTF. The CDR3 DNA reads TGTGCCAGCAGCCAAGATCAGGCCTATGGCTACACCTTC.

The V call is TRBV2, the J call TRBJ1-1, with TRBD1 as a possible D gene (6 bases). The CDR3 is made up of 13 amino acids. Per germline, CDR1 SNHLY and CDR2 FYNNEI. The V and J ends lost 5 bases and 3 bases respectively, with 10 bases between them. CDR3 bases: TGTGCCAGCAGTACAGGGAGTCACACTGAAGCTTTCTTT. Translation: CASSTGSHTEAFF.

This clone was found a few times. The chain carries TRBV21-1 and TRBJ1-5; the listed D gene, TRBD1, was not tested against the DNA. TRBV21-1 corresponds to a pseudogene. This CDR3 region has 20 residues. This CDR3 reads CASTKGGDRGLVYSNQPQHF. CDR3 DNA: TGTGCCAGCACCAAAGGGGGGGACAGGGGGCTGGTATATAGCAATCAGCCCCAGCATTTT.

The rearrangement links TRBV6-5 to TRBJ1-2, with 8 bases aligning to TRBD1. V was clipped by 7 bases and J by 7 bases; unmatched bases: 11. Germline V gene lookup returns CDR1 MNHEY and CDR2 SVGAGI. CDR3 length equals 14 residues. The CDR3 reads CASTERTGYRGYTF. The DNA for the CDR3 is TGTGCCAGCACCGAAAGGACAGGGTACCGTGGCTACACCTTC.

A remark on this clone: A read error may account for a junction end that differs from germline. The chain is built from TRBV5-1 and TRBJ2-1, with TRBD1 as a possible D gene (6 bases). Germline V gene lookup returns CDR1 SGHRS and CDR2 YFSETQ. The CDR3 is made up of 14 amino acids. CDR3 bases: TGCGCCAGCAGGTTGGGGACAACCTACAATGAGCAGTTCTTC. Translated: CASRLGTTYNEQFF.

This clone has just one count. This chain joins TRBV4-1 and TRBJ2-1; D might be TRBD2 (6 bases). V lost 1 base to trimming and J lost 0 bases, with 13 bases between them. Germline-derived CDR1 and CDR2 are MGHRA and YSYEKL. This CDR3 is built from 17 residues. The CDR3 DNA reads as TGCGCCAGCAGCCAAGGGCTAGCGTACAGCTCCTACAATGAGCAGTTCTTC. This codes for CASSQGLAYSSYNEQFF.

The V call is TRBV23-1, the J call TRBJ2-7; 7 bases match TRBD1. TRBV23-1 is classed as an ORF, of uncertain function. The CDR3 loop spans 14 amino acids. The V and J ends lost 7 bases and 2 bases, in that order; junction bases with no gene match: 8. The chain's CDR3 is CASKRTGPPYEQYF. The CDR3 DNA is TGCGCCAGCAAACGGACAGGCCCTCCCTACGAGCAGTACTTC.

The V and J genes are TRBV11-3 and TRBJ2-7, with 9 nucleotides matching TRBD1. This CDR3 region has 15 residues. The ends lost 3 bases at V and 5 bases at J; junction bases unmatched: 8. Germline-derived CDR1 and CDR2 are SGHNT and YENEEA. The DNA of the CDR3 is TGTGCCAGCAGCTTCGGGACAGGGAAGACGGACGAGCAGTACTTC. Translated: CASSFGTGKTDEQYF.

This clone was seen just once. The CDR3 DNA sequence: TGTGCCAGCAGTCCGACAGGGACAAGCTACGAGCAGTACTTC. It codes for CASSPTGTSYEQYF. V is TRBV6-5 and J is TRBJ2-7; TRBD1 agrees at 7 bases. Trimming took 5 bases from V and 3 from J; bases not matched to a gene: 7. Germline V CDR1 and CDR2: MNHEY, SVGAGI. This CDR3 comprises 14 residues.

The genes are TRBV23-1 and TRBJ2-7; 7 positions agree with TRBD1. TRBV23-1 qualifies as an ORF whose function is uncertain. The CDR3 length is 15 residues. Losses at the gene ends were 1 base for V and 0 bases for J; bases not matched to a gene: 3. The CDR3 loop is CASSQCGDSSYEQYF. CDR3 DNA: TGCGCCAGCAGTCAATGTGGGGACAGCTCCTACGAGCAGTACTTC.

The J gene is TRBJ1-5, the V gene TRBV9, with TRBD1 as a possible D gene (5 bases). There are 17 residues in the CDR3. V gave up 4 bases and J gave up 0 bases, with 17 bases separating them. Looked up from germline, CDR1 is SGDLS and CDR2 is YYNGEE. The CDR3 is CASSPTGGDYSNQPQHF. CDR3 sequence (DNA): TGTGCCAGCAGCCCTACGGGGGGGGATTATAGCAATCAGCCCCAGCATTTT.

This chain connects TRBV12-3 or TRBV12-4 to TRBJ1-2, with 9 positions matching TRBD1. V lost 5 bases, J lost 7 bases, and 5 bases stayed unmatched. CDR3 size: 13 residues. The CDR3 sequence: CASSLQGAVGYTF. CDR3 sequence (DNA): TGTGCCAGCAGTCTACAGGGGGCTGTTGGCTACACCTTC.

The chain couples TRBV11-3 to TRBJ2-7; 9 bases are a match to TRBD2. The germline V gene has CDR1 SGHNT and CDR2 YENEEA. Germline trimming cut 0 bases from V and 2 bases from J; bases unmatched to any gene: 5. There are 16 residues in the CDR3. CDR3 in amino acids: CASSLERGGGTYEQYF. As DNA, the CDR3 is TGTGCCAGCAGCTTAGAGCGCGGGGGGGGGACCTACGAGCAGTACTTC.

The count of this clone is one. V and J are TRBV6-6 and TRBJ1-4, with 8 bases fitting TRBD1. CDR1 and CDR2 (germline): MNHNY, SVGAGI (reference sequence). The CDR3 totals 16 residues. V lost 0 bases, J lost 2 bases, and 2 bases stayed unmatched. CDR3 sequence (DNA): TGTGCCAGCAGTTACTCGAACAGGGGGACTAATGAAAAACTGTTTTTT. Translation gives CASSYSNRGTNEKLFF.

This clone has just one count. The genes are TRBV3-1 (or the pseudogene TRBV3-2) and TRBJ1-2; no reliable D call. The CDR3 loop spans 15 amino acids. Germline CDR1 LGHDT, CDR2 YNNKEL (reference sequence). With 1 base removed from V and 1 base from J, the gap between germline ends came to 10 bases. The CDR3 spells CASSQGGLGNYGYTF. The CDR3 nucleotides are TGTGCCAGCAGCCAAGGCGGGTTGGGTAACTATGGCTACACCTTC.

This rearrangement joins TRBV10-1 to TRBJ2-2; 8 nucleotides line up with TRBD1. Trimming cost V 5 bases and J 7 bases; bases outside gene matches: 12. The CDR3 sequence is 16 residues long. CDR1 is WNHNN and CDR2 is SYGVQD in the germline V gene (reference sequence). The CDR3 nucleotides are TGCGCCAGCAGTTTTGACAGGGGCACCCTCGGCGGGGAGCTGTTTTTT. This codes for CASSFDRGTLGGELFF.

This clone was seen at least ten times. The V call is TRBV6-5, the J call TRBJ2-5; 8 bases agree with TRBD2. Germline trimming cut 7 bases from V and 4 bases from J; bases unmatched to any gene: 11. The CDR3 loop spans 15 amino acids. Germline V gene sequence: CDR1 MNHEY, CDR2 SVGAGI. Here the CDR3 DNA reads TGTGCCAGCACCGTTAGCGGGGTCCCGACAGAGACCCAGTACTTC. This codes for CASTVSGVPTETQYF.